Below are 29 T cell receptor beta chains sequenced from a single sample in a study of shared clonotypes between healthy human individuals (dated by TCRdb to 2020 to 2022). Libraries were prepared through the immunoSEQ multiplex PCR assay. The immuneACCESS repertoire file appears here via TCRdb, limited to in-frame rearrangements. These files lack a portion of the clones; in checked studies, under half of the deficit traces to unresolved V genes, and the cause of the others is not known. The table for this sample lists around 700,000 clones; about two thirds of them were counted only once. The ten biggest clones cover 1.8% of the sample. The sequencing sample was made of memory CD4+ T cells sorted from blood. This specimen's cell subset or site label, per the study, means: CD45RA-negative fraction. These receptors all come from a woman younger than 45 in good health.

The sample holds a few counts of this clone. The CDR3, as DNA: TGTGCCAGCAGCTCCCCTGGGGGCATTCAGTACTTC. Translating gives CASSSPGGIQYF. The V and J genes are TRBV7-9 and TRBJ2-4; either TRBD1 or TRBD2 may fit D (5 bases each). Trimming left V 4 bases short and J 9 bases short, with 10 bases between. This CDR3 spans 12 amino acids. Germline CDR1 SEHNR, CDR2 FQNEAQ (reference sequence). The entire variable domain, with the rest obtained from reference TRBV7-9 and TRBJ2-4, is as follows: DTGVSQNPRHKITKRGQNVTFRCDPISEHNRLYWYRQTLGQGPEFLTYFQNEAQLEKSRLLSDRFSAERPKGSFSTLEIQRTEQGDSAMYLCASSSPGGIQYFGAGTRLSVL.

The sample holds a few counts of this clone. The V call is TRBV7-8, the J call TRBJ2-7; TRBD1 might be the D (6 bases). Deletions cut 1 base from V and 7 bases from J, with 14 bases between. The CDR3 has 14 residues. CDR1 SGHVS and CDR2 FQNEAQ come from the germline V gene. CDR3 protein: CASSLVLGHMEQYF. For the CDR3, the DNA is TGTGCCAGCAGCTTAGTTCTGGGACATATGGAGCAGTACTTC.

This clone was seen only a few times. The CDR3 coding sequence is TGTGCCAGTAGCCCACAGGGAAATCAGCCCCAGCATTTT. Its protein is CASSPQGNQPQHF. The chain uses TRBV19 and TRBJ1-5; D perhaps matches TRBD1 (6 bases). The V end lost 6 bases, the J end lost 4 bases, and 10 bases lay between the germline ends. Germline V gene sequence: CDR1 LNHDA, CDR2 SQIVND (reference sequence). The CDR3 is 13 amino acids.

The chain uses TRBV7-3 and TRBJ2-6; 12 nucleotides match TRBD2. Germline V gives CDR1 SGHTA, CDR2 FQGTGA. V was clipped by 9 bases and J by 0 bases; unmatched bases: 12. This CDR3 region has 19 residues. The CDR3 DNA reads TGTGCCAGGATAGCTGGGACTAGCGGGTGGAGCTCTGGGGCCAACGTCCTGACTTTC. Its translation: CARIAGTSGWSSGANVLTF.

The chain has TRBV6-1 and TRBJ1-2; D uncertain. Germline V gene data show CDR1 as MNHNS and CDR2 as SASEGT. The CDR3 covers 13 residues. The V end lost 0 bases, the J end lost 4 bases, and 6 bases lay between the germline ends. CDR3 DNA: TGTGCCAGCAGTGAAGCGGCCCCCTATGGCTACACCTTC. Protein product: CASSEAAPYGYTF.

The rearrangement uses TRBV18 and TRBJ2-7; D is uncertain. V lost 2 bases to trimming and J lost 7 bases, with 12 bases between them. The CDR3 is made up of 13 amino acids. Germline CDR1 is KGHSH and CDR2 is LQKENI. The CDR3 DNA reads TGTGCCAGCTCACCAAGTAATCTGTTTGAGCAGTACTTC. This encodes CASSPSNLFEQYF.

V is TRBV7-7 and J is TRBJ2-5, with 8 bases matching TRBD2. Looked up from germline, CDR1 is SSHAT and CDR2 is FNYEAQ (reference sequence). The CDR3 runs 17 residues. With V trimmed by 5 bases and J by 4 bases, 15 bases remained unmatched. The CDR3 spells CASSTYPRGRLGETQYF. The CDR3 coding sequence is TGTGCCAGCAGCACGTACCCCCGCGGGAGGCTGGGAGAGACCCAGTACTTC.

V usage is TRBV7-9 and J usage is TRBJ1-1; TRBD1 matches 8 bases. This CDR3 comprises 14 residues. CDR1 and CDR2 (germline): SEHNR, FQNEAQ (reference sequence). V shed 5 bases, J shed 5 bases, and the junction held 7 bases outside the gene matches. The CDR3 region is CASSPGQGGTEAFF. The CDR3 DNA follows: TGTGCCAGCAGCCCAGGACAGGGAGGTACTGAAGCTTTCTTT.

This chain connects TRBV28 to TRBJ2-7; the D gene could be TRBD1 or TRBD2 (5 bases each). CDR3 size: 13 residues. From germline, CDR1 is MDHEN and CDR2 SYDVKM. Trimming took off 8 bases at V and 3 bases at J, with 14 bases between the two ends. The DNA of the CDR3 is TGTGCCAGCGGTATGGCTGGGGGCTACGAGCAGTACTTC. Amino acid sequence: CASGMAGGYEQYF.

The chain combines TRBV5-4 with TRBJ1-2, with D perhaps matching TRBD1 (6 bases). Trimming left V 4 bases short and J 4 bases short, with 17 bases between. Germline V gene lookup returns CDR1 SGHNT and CDR2 YYREEE (reference sequence). This CDR3 has 15 residues. Written as DNA, the CDR3 is TGTGCCAGCAGCCCTCAGACAGGAACCTCCTATGGCTACACCTTC. It is translated as CASSPQTGTSYGYTF.

The genes are TRBV2 and TRBJ2-7; 12 bases are a match to TRBD1. The CDR3 sequence is 15 residues long. V was pared by 7 bases and J by 3 bases, with 7 bases of the junction left unmatched. Germline lookup yields CDR1 SNHLY and CDR2 FYNNEI. CDR3 bases: TGTGCCAGCACCGGGGACAGGGGGCGAAACTACGAGCAGTACTTC. It encodes CASTGDRGRNYEQYF.

A single count supports this clone. The chain couples TRBV27 to TRBJ2-7, with D tentatively TRBD1 (5 bases). Per the germline V gene, CDR1 is MNHEY and CDR2 is SMNVEV (reference sequence). This CDR3 region has 13 residues. The germline V and J ends were trimmed by 3 bases and 7 bases, with 13 bases remaining between them. CDR3 sequence (DNA): TGTGCCAGCAGTTTGGTCAGGGTTGGGGAGCAGTACTTC. This codes for CASSLVRVGEQYF.

Concerning this clone itself: Other DNA sequences within the sample encode an identical CDR3. The chain combines TRBV5-1 with TRBJ1-1; 7 bases fit TRBD1. This CDR3 spans 15 amino acids. Germline CDR1 SGHRS, CDR2 YFSETQ. Trimming removed 0 bases from V and 6 bases from J; junction bases left unmatched: 8. In DNA, the CDR3 is TGCGCCAGCAGCTTGGGTGACAGGGACTTGCCTGAAGCTTTCTTT. Amino acid sequence: CASSLGDRDLPEAFF.

This clone was counted a few times. V and J are TRBV7-9 and TRBJ2-2, with D perhaps matching TRBD2 (5 bases). Between the trimmed V and J ends, which lost 7 bases and 3 bases, there was a span of 18 bases. The CDR3 is made up of 16 amino acids. The germline V gene has CDR1 SEHNR and CDR2 FQNEAQ (reference sequence). CDR3 coding DNA: TGTGCCAGCACCCGAGGGCGACACAGAGACACCGGGGAGCTGTTTTTT. Amino acid sequence: CASTRGRHRDTGELFF.

The rearrangement links TRBV2 to TRBJ1-2, with 9 nucleotides matching TRBD1. The germline V gene encodes CDR1 SNHLY and CDR2 FYNNEI. CDR3 size: 13 residues. Germline trimming cut 5 bases from V and 8 bases from J; bases unmatched to any gene: 6. The CDR3 coding sequence is TGTGCCAGCAGTTACGGGACAGGGAACGGCTACACCTTC. Translating it yields CASSYGTGNGYTF.

This clone showed up just once. The chain joins TRBV28 to TRBJ2-3, with 9 bases identical to TRBD2. V dropped 3 bases and J dropped 2; count of bases not matched to a gene: 3. The CDR3 spans 15 residues. The V gene's germline CDR1 is MDHEN and CDR2 SYDVKM. Here the CDR3 DNA reads TGTGCCAGCAGTTTGACTAGCGGCCTCACAGATACGCAGTATTTT. It encodes CASSLTSGLTDTQYF.

V and J are TRBV27 and TRBJ2-1; 7 bases align to TRBD2. V lost 4 bases to trimming and J lost 5 bases; unmatched junction nucleotides: 20. The CDR3 covers 19 residues. CDR1 and CDR2 (germline): MNHEY, SMNVEV (reference sequence). The CDR3 protein is CASSSPPRSLANRNNEQFF. DNA of the CDR3: TGTGCCAGCAGTTCCCCTCCCCGTTCACTAGCGAATCGAAACAATGAGCAGTTCTTC.

Only a few counts were recorded for this clone. In the same sample, other DNA sequences code for this CDR3. The CDR3 region has the DNA TGCAGTGCTAGAGCTGTGGGTGAGCAGTTCTTC. Translation: CSARAVGEQFF. This chain joins TRBV20-1 and TRBJ2-1; D gene ambiguous. V lost 1 base, J lost 9 bases, and 7 bases lay in between. This CDR3 has 11 residues. The germline V gene has CDR1 DFQATT and CDR2 SNEGSKA (reference sequence).

This clone was seen just once. This chain joins TRBV4-2 and TRBJ2-1, with 7 bases fitting TRBD2. Germline loops: CDR1 LGHNA, CDR2 YNFKEQ. The CDR3 sequence is 17 residues long. V lost 2 bases to trimming and J lost 6 bases; unmatched junction nucleotides: 13. In DNA form, the CDR3 reads TGTGCCAGCAGCCAACCCCATGGCGGGAGCGGCGTCAATGAGCAGTTCTTC. Translated: CASSQPHGGSGVNEQFF.

This chain joins TRBV7-8 and TRBJ2-2; TRBD2 matches at 9 bases. The CDR3 extends over 16 amino acids. V lost 2 bases, J lost 3 bases, and 4 bases stayed unmatched. Germline values: CDR1 SGHVS, CDR2 FQNEAQ. CDR3 nucleotides: TGTGCCAGCAGCTTATTCCGCGGGAGGGACACCGGGGAGCTGTTTTTT. Translating it yields CASSLFRGRDTGELFF.

The rearrangement uses TRBV6-6 and TRBJ1-5; D not certain. The CDR3 sequence is 16 residues long. Deletions cut 0 bases from V and 0 bases from J, with 9 bases between. The V gene's germline CDR1 is MNHNY and CDR2 SVGAGI (reference sequence). CDR3 region: CASSYSNRNSNQPQHF. The CDR3 nucleotides are TGTGCCAGCAGTTACTCGAACAGAAATAGCAATCAGCCCCAGCATTTT.

This clone was observed once. The chain joins TRBV29-1 to TRBJ1-2; the D is unclear. Germline loops: CDR1 SQVTM, CDR2 ANQGSEA. CDR3 length equals 12 residues. The V and J ends lost 2 bases and 7 bases respectively, with 11 bases between them. The DNA for the CDR3 is TGCAGCGTTGAACCCCTCAGAGGTGGCTACACCTTC. Amino acid sequence: CSVEPLRGGYTF.

This chain uses TRBV9 with TRBJ2-2, with 9 nucleotides matching TRBD1. V shed 0 bases and J 5 bases; nucleotides not matched to a gene: 5. The germline CDR1 and CDR2 sequences are SGDLS and YYNGEE. This CDR3 is built from 16 residues. The CDR3 spells CASSVGNRGRTGELFF. The CDR3 DNA sequence: TGTGCCAGCAGCGTAGGAAACAGGGGGCGTACCGGGGAGCTGTTTTTT.

The rearrangement joins TRBV28 to TRBJ1-2; 8 nucleotides align to TRBD1. The length of the CDR3 is 16 residues. Germline V gene sequence: CDR1 MDHEN, CDR2 SYDVKM. With V trimmed by 6 bases and J by 1 base, 10 bases remained unmatched. The CDR3: CASSRRQGWVNYGYTF. The CDR3 region has the DNA TGTGCCAGCAGCCGACGACAGGGGTGGGTTAACTATGGCTACACCTTC.

The CDR3 loop reads CASSLYGNVLTF. For the CDR3, the DNA is TGCGCCAGCAGCTTGTATGGCAACGTCCTGACTTTC. The rearrangement joins TRBV5-1 to TRBJ2-6; no clear D. V lost 1 base to trimming and J lost 9 bases, with 5 bases between them. This CDR3 region has 12 residues. The germline CDR1 and CDR2 sequences are SGHRS and YFSETQ.

Written as DNA, the CDR3 is TGCGCCAGCAGTGAGTCTCACGTAGCAGCTTTCTTT. Protein: CASSESHVAAFF. The chain has TRBV10-1 and TRBJ1-1; D is uncertain. The CDR3 covers 12 residues. Trimming stripped 0 bases from V and 10 bases from J, with 9 bases between. CDR1 WNHNN and CDR2 SYGVQD come from the germline V gene (reference sequence).

The genes are TRBV6-5 and TRBJ1-2; D is unclear. This CDR3 spans 15 amino acids. Germline CDR1 is MNHEY and CDR2 is SVGAGI. V lost 5 bases and J lost 2, with 15 bases in between. The CDR3 sequence is CASSQSPTLNYGYTF. The CDR3 bases are TGTGCCAGCAGTCAAAGCCCGACACTCAACTATGGCTACACCTTC.

The chain links TRBV29-1 to TRBJ2-7; 8 bases match TRBD2. This CDR3 comprises 12 residues. V was clipped by 7 bases and J by 2 bases; unmatched bases: 4. Germline V gene sequence: CDR1 SQVTM, CDR2 ANQGSEA. The CDR3 DNA reads TGCAGCGGCGGGGGGCCAGCCTACGAGCAGTACTTC. Its protein is CSGGGPAYEQYF.

Worth noting for this clone: The identical CDR3 is also encoded by other nucleotide sequences in the sample. The chain employs TRBV28 and TRBJ2-1; D is uncertain. The V gene's germline CDR1 is MDHEN and CDR2 SYDVKM. Trimming stripped 5 bases from V and 4 bases from J, with 3 bases between. The CDR3 is 11 residues long. In DNA form, the CDR3 reads TGTGCCAGCAGTAGATACAATGAGCAGTTCTTC. Protein product: CASSRYNEQFF.